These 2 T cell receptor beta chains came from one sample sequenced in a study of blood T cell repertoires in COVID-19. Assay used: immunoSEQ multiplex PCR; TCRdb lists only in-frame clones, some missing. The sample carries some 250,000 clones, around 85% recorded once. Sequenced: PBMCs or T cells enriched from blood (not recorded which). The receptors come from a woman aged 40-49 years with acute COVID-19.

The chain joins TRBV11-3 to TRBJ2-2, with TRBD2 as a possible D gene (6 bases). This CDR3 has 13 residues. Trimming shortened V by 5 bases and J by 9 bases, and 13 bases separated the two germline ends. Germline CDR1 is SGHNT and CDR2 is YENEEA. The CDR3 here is CASSETSFRELFF. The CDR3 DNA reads TGTGCCAGCAGCGAGACTAGTTTCCGGGAGCTGTTTTTT.

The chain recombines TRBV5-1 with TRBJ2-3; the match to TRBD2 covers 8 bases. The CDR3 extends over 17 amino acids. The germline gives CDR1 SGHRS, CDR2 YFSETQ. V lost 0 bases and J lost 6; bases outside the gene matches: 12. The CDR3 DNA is TGCGCCAGCAGCTTGGTTCTAGCGGGCACCATTGAGGATACGCAGTATTTT. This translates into CASSLVLAGTIEDTQYF.